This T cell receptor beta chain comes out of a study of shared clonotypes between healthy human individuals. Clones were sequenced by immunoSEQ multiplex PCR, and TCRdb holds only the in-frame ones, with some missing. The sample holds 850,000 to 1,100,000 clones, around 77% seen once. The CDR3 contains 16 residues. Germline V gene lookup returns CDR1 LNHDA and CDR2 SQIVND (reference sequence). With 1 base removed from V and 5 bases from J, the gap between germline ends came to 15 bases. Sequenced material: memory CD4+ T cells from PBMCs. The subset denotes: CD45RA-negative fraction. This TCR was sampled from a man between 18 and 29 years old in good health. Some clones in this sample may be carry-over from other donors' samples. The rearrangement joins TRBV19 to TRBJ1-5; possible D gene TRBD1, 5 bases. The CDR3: CASSIGITGVDQPQHF. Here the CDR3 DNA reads TGTGCCAGTAGTATAGGGATTACAGGTGTTGATCAGCCCCAGCATTTT.